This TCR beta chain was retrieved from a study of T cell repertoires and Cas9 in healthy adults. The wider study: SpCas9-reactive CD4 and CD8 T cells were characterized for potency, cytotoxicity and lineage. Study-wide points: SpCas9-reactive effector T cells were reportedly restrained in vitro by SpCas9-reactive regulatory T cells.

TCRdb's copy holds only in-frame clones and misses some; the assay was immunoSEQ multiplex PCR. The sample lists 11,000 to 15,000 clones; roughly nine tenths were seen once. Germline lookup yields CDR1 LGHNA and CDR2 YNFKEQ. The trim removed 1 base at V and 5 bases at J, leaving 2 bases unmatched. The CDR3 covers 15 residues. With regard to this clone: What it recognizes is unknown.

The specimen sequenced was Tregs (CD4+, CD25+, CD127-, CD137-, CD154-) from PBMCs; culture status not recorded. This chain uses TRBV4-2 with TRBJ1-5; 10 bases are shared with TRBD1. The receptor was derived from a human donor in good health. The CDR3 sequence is CASSQGDRGDQPQHF. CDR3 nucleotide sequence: TGTGCCAGCAGCCAAGGGGACAGGGGCGATCAGCCCCAGCATTTT.